These 29 T cell receptor beta chains were all obtained from the same sample, sequenced in a study of T cell repertoires in cytomegalovirus infection. TCRdb itself ran the reads through MiXCR, one entry per CDR3 protein. Seen here are about 330,000 distinct CDR3 sequences, more than 8% observed once, and the top ten hold approximately 4.7%. The sequencing input was PBMCs. Receptors were obtained from a human donor in good health (CMV status not recorded). Some clones in this sample may be carry-over from other donors' samples.

Notes on this clonotype: A much more abundant neighbour one base away suggests this may be a read error. The chain carries TRBV7-8 and TRBJ2-5; D is perhaps TRBD2 (5 bases). Trimming removed 5 bases from V and 1 base from J, with 17 bases in between. Germline V lookup: CDR1 SGHVS, CDR2 FQNEAQ. The CDR3 sequence is 16 residues long. This CDR3 is CASSPWVARTQETQYF. DNA for the CDR3: TGTGCCAGCAGCCCTTGGGTAGCGAGGACCCAAGAGACCCAGTACTTC. The whole variable domain, filled in from reference TRBV7-8 and TRBJ2-5, reads GAGVSQSPRYKVAKRGQDVALRCDPISGHVSLFWYQQALGQGPEFLTYFQNEAQLDKSGLPSDRFFAERPEGSVSTLKIQRTQQEDSAVYLCASSPWVARTQETQYFGPGTRLLVL.

This clonotype has more than one count but fewer than ten. The chain is built from TRBV12-3 or TRBV12-4 and TRBJ2-3; 7 nucleotides align to TRBD2. CDR3 length equals 14 residues. After removal of 5 bases from V and 3 bases from J, the junction contained 5 bases not matched to a gene. The CDR3 sequence: CASSLGGVTDTQYF. The DNA of the CDR3 is TGTGCCAGCAGTCTTGGGGGGGTGACAGATACGCAGTATTTT.

V is TRBV20-1 and J is TRBJ1-5; a possible D gene is TRBD1 (5 bases). The germline V gene encodes CDR1 DFQATT and CDR2 SNEGSKA (reference sequence). This CDR3 comprises 15 residues. V lost 0 bases and J lost 2, with 11 bases in between. This chain's CDR3 is CSARDRGAGNQPQHF. The CDR3 DNA reads as TGCAGTGCTAGAGATAGAGGGGCGGGCAATCAGCCCCAGCATTTT.

The chain combines TRBV10-3 with TRBJ2-5; D not resolved. Germline V gene data show CDR1 as ENHRY and CDR2 as SYGVKD. V dropped 7 bases and J dropped 0 bases, with 9 bases sitting between them. CDR3 length: 13 amino acids. The CDR3 DNA follows: TGTGCCATCATGGGGTCGTACCAAGAGACCCAGTACTTC. Its protein is CAIMGSYQETQYF.

This clonotype was seen a handful of times. The DNA of the CDR3 is TGTGCCACCAGCCCGCGACAGGGGGCGAGTTCACAGTATTTT. Protein sequence: CATSPRQGASSQYF. V is TRBV15 and J is TRBJ2-3; TRBD1 agrees at 10 bases. The CDR3 sequence is 14 residues long. The germline gives CDR1 LNHNV, CDR2 YYDKDF (reference sequence). Losses at the gene ends were 5 bases for V and 12 bases for J; bases not matched to a gene: 11.

This clonotype has at least ten counts. The rearrangement joins TRBV7-8 to TRBJ2-3; D ambiguous. The CDR3 contains 17 residues. Germline V lookup: CDR1 SGHVS, CDR2 FQNEAQ. Trimming pared 4 bases from V and 4 bases from J, leaving 21 bases between. Here the CDR3 DNA reads TGTGCCAGCAGCTCGATATCCGCCGGATGGTTGGCAGATACGCAGTATTTT. It encodes CASSSISAGWLADTQYF. Together with reference TRBV7-8 and TRBJ2-3, the CDR3 gives the full variable domain: GAGVSQSPRYKVAKRGQDVALRCDPISGHVSLFWYQQALGQGPEFLTYFQNEAQLDKSGLPSDRFFAERPEGSVSTLKIQRTQQEDSAVYLCASSSISAGWLADTQYFGPGTRLTVL.

The rearrangement links TRBV7-2 to TRBJ2-1; 12 bases fit TRBD2. The CDR3 contains 18 residues. Germline V lookup: CDR1 SGHTA, CDR2 FQGNSA. Germline trimming cut 2 bases from V and 5 bases from J; bases unmatched to any gene: 10. The CDR3 here is CASSLRLPSGRVDNEQFF. The CDR3 DNA follows: TGTGCCAGCAGCTTACGTTTGCCTAGCGGGAGGGTAGACAATGAGCAGTTCTTC.

This rearrangement joins TRBV27 to TRBJ2-5; D is perhaps TRBD1 or TRBD2 (6 bases each). This CDR3 contains 12 residues. V was cut by 5 bases and J by 13 bases, with 17 bases left in between. CDR1 is MNHEY, CDR2 SMNVEV, per germline (reference sequence). CDR3 DNA: TGTGCCAGCAGTCGCTCCTCGGGGGCCCGGTACTTC. This codes for CASSRSSGARYF.

The sample holds a few counts of this clonotype. The chain couples TRBV12-3 or TRBV12-4 to TRBJ1-2, with D tentatively TRBD1 (5 bases). V gave up 5 bases and J gave up 3 bases, with 13 bases separating them. This CDR3 has 14 amino acids. CDR3 bases: TGTGCCAGCAGTCCAAGAGGGGCTTACTATGGCTACACCTTC. Translating gives CASSPRGAYYGYTF.

In its sample, this clonotype was seen a few times. The CDR3 reads CASSSAGTGEYEQYF. DNA for the CDR3: TGTGCCAGCAGCTCTGCCGGGACGGGGGAATACGAGCAGTACTTC. This chain uses TRBV7-2 with TRBJ2-7, with D possibly TRBD2 on 6 matching bases. Germline V CDR1 and CDR2: SGHTA, FQGNSA. CDR3 length: 15 residues. The germline V and J ends were trimmed by 4 bases and 4 bases, with 17 bases remaining between them. Supplemented by reference TRBV7-2 and TRBJ2-7, the full variable domain reads GAGVSQSPSNKVTEKGKDVELRCDPISGHTALYWYRQSLGQGLEFLIYFQGNSAPDKSGLPSDRFSAERTGGSVSTLTIQRTQQEDSAVYLCASSSAGTGEYEQYFGPGTRLTVT.

This chain uses TRBV7-6 with TRBJ2-4, with D perhaps TRBD1 (5 bases). Between the trimmed V and J ends, which lost 2 bases and 2 bases, there was a span of 10 bases. Germline V gives CDR1 SGHVS, CDR2 FNYEAQ. The CDR3 loop spans 15 amino acids. The CDR3 bases are TGTGCCAGCAGCTTAACGGACAACTCCAAAAACATTCAGTACTTC. Its translation: CASSLTDNSKNIQYF.

Here the CDR3 reads CASSPSGGTYNEQFF. In nucleotides, the CDR3 is TGTGCCAGCAGCCCTAGCGGGGGGACCTACAATGAGCAGTTCTTC. The V call is TRBV9, the J call TRBJ2-1; 11 bases line up with TRBD2. Looked up from germline, CDR1 is SGDLS and CDR2 is YYNGEE. The trim removed 4 bases at V and 2 bases at J, leaving 2 bases unmatched. The CDR3 extends over 15 amino acids. The full variable domain, in which reference TRBV9 and TRBJ2-1 provide the parts outside the CDR3, is DSGVTQTPKHLITATGQRVTLRCSPRSGDLSVYWYQQSLDQGLQFLIQYYNGEERAKGNILERFSAQQFPDLHSELNLSSLELGDSALYFCASSPSGGTYNEQFFGPGTRLTVL.

The chain joins TRBV15 to TRBJ1-2; TRBD1 matches at 7 bases. The CDR3 contains 12 residues. J gave up 11 bases and V 3 bases, and 6 bases lay outside the gene matches. Germline CDR1 is LNHNV and CDR2 is YYDKDF (reference sequence). The CDR3: CATSRGQPGYTF. In DNA form, the CDR3 reads TGTGCCACCAGCAGGGGACAGCCGGGGTACACCTTC.

This clonotype was seen repeatedly, ten times or more. The chain joins TRBV7-3 to TRBJ2-3; perhaps D is TRBD1 or TRBD2 (5 bases each). Between the trimmed V and J ends, which lost 3 bases and 2 bases, there was a span of 12 bases. The CDR3 covers 15 residues. Germline lookup yields CDR1 SGHTA and CDR2 FQGTGA. The CDR3 spells CASSLGVHPTDTQYF. In DNA form, the CDR3 reads TGTGCCAGCAGCTTGGGGGTCCACCCCACAGATACGCAGTATTTT. Filled out from reference TRBV7-3 and TRBJ2-3, the complete variable domain reads GAGVSQTPSNKVTEKGKYVELRCDPISGHTALYWYRQSLGQGPEFLIYFQGTGAADDSGLPNDRFFAVRPEGSVSTLKIQRTERGDSAVYLCASSLGVHPTDTQYFGPGTRLTVL.

This clonotype showed up just a few times. This chain joins TRBV11-2 and TRBJ1-6, with D possibly being TRBD1 (6 bases). From germline, CDR1 is SGHAT and CDR2 FQNNGV. V lost 6 bases, J lost 7 bases, and 16 bases lay in between. This CDR3 contains 15 residues. CDR3 in amino acids: CASSLATTGNSPLHF. In nucleotides, the CDR3 is TGTGCCAGCAGTCTTGCGACCACAGGGAATTCACCCCTCCACTTT.

At least ten counts were recorded for this clonotype. The genes are TRBV19 and TRBJ2-5; weak D call: TRBD2 (5 bases). The CDR3 spans 14 residues. Germline V gene sequence: CDR1 LNHDA, CDR2 SQIVND (reference sequence). V gave up 4 bases and J gave up 5 bases, with 14 bases separating them. The CDR3 is CASSTTRARETQYF. The CDR3 DNA reads TGTGCCAGTAGTACCACGCGGGCTCGGGAGACCCAGTACTTC.

The table lists this clonotype with a few counts. The chain is built from TRBV7-9 and TRBJ2-1; D is possibly TRBD1 (5 bases). The CDR3 length is 12 residues. In germline, CDR1 is SEHNR, CDR2 FQNEAQ (reference sequence). V dropped 5 bases and J dropped 10 bases, with 12 bases sitting between them. CDR3 in amino acids: CASSLQASEQFF. For the CDR3, the DNA is TGTGCCAGCAGCCTACAGGCTTCCGAGCAGTTCTTC.

This clonotype was observed a handful of times. J is TRBJ2-7 and V is TRBV6-6, with no clear D. The CDR3 is 13 amino acids. Germline CDR1 reads MNHNY; CDR2 reads SVGAGI (reference sequence). The V and J ends lost 8 bases and 0 bases respectively, with 11 bases between them. The CDR3 DNA reads as TGTGCCAGCCTCCGGGCCCTCTCCTACGAGCAGTACTTC. It translates to CASLRALSYEQYF.

This clonotype was seen more than once but under ten times. This chain connects TRBV12-3 or TRBV12-4 to TRBJ1-5; perhaps TRBD1 as D (6 bases). The germline V and J ends were trimmed by 8 bases and 0 bases, with 14 bases remaining between them. The CDR3 covers 15 residues. CDR3 sequence (DNA): TGTGCCAGCGCTGACAGGAGAACTAGCAATCAGCCCCAGCATTTT. Protein product: CASADRRTSNQPQHF.

This clonotype was observed many times. The gene calls are TRBV6-1 and TRBJ2-7; perhaps TRBD1 as D (6 bases). Germline V gene data show CDR1 as MNHNS and CDR2 as SASEGT. V was shortened by 5 bases and J by 0 bases, with 17 bases between the two germline ends. CDR3 length: 16 amino acids. The CDR3 is CASSRLTGLSSYEQYF. The CDR3 DNA reads as TGTGCCAGCAGTAGATTGACAGGCCTAAGCTCCTACGAGCAGTACTTC.

CDR3: CASSLAGGQHQPQHF. Here the CDR3 DNA reads TGTGCCAGCAGCTTAGCAGGGGGCCAACATCAGCCCCAGCATTTT. This rearrangement joins TRBV7-2 to TRBJ1-5; 7 nucleotides agree with TRBD1. CDR1 is SGHTA, CDR2 FQGNSA, per germline. After removal of 0 bases from V and 5 bases from J, the junction contained 4 bases not matched to a gene. The length of the CDR3 is 15 residues.

This clonotype occurred a few times. V usage is TRBV12-5 and J usage is TRBJ2-4, with 9 bases identical to TRBD1. Losses at the gene ends were 3 bases for V and 4 bases for J; bases not matched to a gene: 7. CDR1 LGHNT and CDR2 FRNRAP come from the germline V gene. CDR3 length: 16 residues. The CDR3 DNA follows: TGTGCTAGTGGTTTCTCGACAGGGGGGGCGAAAAACATTCAGTACTTC. Translated, it gives CASGFSTGGAKNIQYF.

This chain uses TRBV10-3 with TRBJ1-3; D may be TRBD1 (6 bases). The length of the CDR3 is 17 residues. From germline, CDR1 is ENHRY and CDR2 SYGVKD. Trimming took 8 bases from V and 0 from J, leaving 20 bases between them. The CDR3 here is CAIARKGDGFSGNTIYF. For the CDR3, the DNA is TGTGCCATCGCCCGGAAGGGGGACGGTTTCTCTGGAAACACCATATATTTT.

This clonotype was counted only a few times. The genes are TRBV27 and TRBJ2-3, with D possibly TRBD2 on 6 matching bases. The CDR3 is 13 residues long. Germline CDR1 reads MNHEY; CDR2 reads SMNVEV (reference sequence). The V end lost 4 bases, the J end lost 4 bases, and 9 bases lay between the germline ends. The CDR3 DNA follows: TGTGCCAGCAGTTGGAGGGCAGCAGATACGCAGTATTTT. It is translated as CASSWRAADTQYF.

In this sample, this clonotype turned up a few times. This chain uses TRBV19 with TRBJ1-4, with D unresolved. Trimming took 3 bases from V and 7 from J, leaving 15 bases between them. From germline, CDR1 is LNHDA and CDR2 SQIVND (reference sequence). CDR3 length: 15 amino acids. CDR3 DNA: TGTGCCAGTAGTATGCCCGTAGGGTTGGGTGAAAAACTGTTTTTT. Its protein product is CASSMPVGLGEKLFF. The complete variable domain, with remaining parts taken from reference TRBV19 and TRBJ1-4, reads DGGITQSPKYLFRKEGQNVTLSCEQNLNHDAMYWYRQDPGQGLRLIYYSQIVNDFQKGDIAEGYSVSREKKESFPLTVTSAQKNPTAFYLCASSMPVGLGEKLFFGSGTQLSVL.

In its sample, this clonotype was seen many times. The chain combines TRBV6-1 with TRBJ1-5; tentatively, D is TRBD1 (5 bases). Between the trimmed V and J ends, which lost 6 bases and 1 base, there was a span of 10 bases. The germline V gene encodes CDR1 MNHNS and CDR2 SASEGT. This CDR3 region has 14 residues. The CDR3, as DNA: TGTGCCAGCAGCAGGGAGGTGAGCAATCAGCCCCAGCATTTT. This codes for CASSREVSNQPQHF.

In this sample, this clonotype turned up many times. The J gene is TRBJ2-7, the V gene TRBV7-2; a weak D match, TRBD2 (7 bases). Germline V CDR1 and CDR2: SGHTA, FQGNSA. The CDR3 has 15 amino acids. Deletions cut 3 bases from V and 2 bases from J, with 14 bases between. DNA of the CDR3: TGTGCCAGCAGCTTTCAGGGGCTAGCGGCCTACGAGCAGTACTTC. This codes for CASSFQGLAAYEQYF.

V is TRBV15 and J is TRBJ2-3; D possibly matches TRBD1 or TRBD2 (6 bases each). V lost 1 base and J 0 bases, leaving 8 bases between the germline ends. Looked up from germline, CDR1 is LNHNV and CDR2 is YYDKDF (reference sequence). The CDR3 is 15 residues long. This chain's CDR3 is CATSRGGASTDTQYF. CDR3 in DNA: TGTGCCACCAGCAGAGGGGGGGCTAGCACAGATACGCAGTATTTT.

The rearrangement uses TRBV7-2 and TRBJ2-5; D might be TRBD2 (6 bases). Trimming removed 5 bases at V and 5 bases at J, with 15 bases between. Germline CDR1 SGHTA, CDR2 FQGNSA. The CDR3 loop spans 14 amino acids. The chain's CDR3 is CASSPVRGSETQYF. The CDR3 bases are TGTGCCAGCAGCCCCGTGCGGGGATCGGAGACCCAGTACTTC. Supplemented by reference TRBV7-2 and TRBJ2-5, the full variable domain reads GAGVSQSPSNKVTEKGKDVELRCDPISGHTALYWYRQSLGQGLEFLIYFQGNSAPDKSGLPSDRFSAERTGGSVSTLTIQRTQQEDSAVYLCASSPVRGSETQYFGPGTRLLVL.